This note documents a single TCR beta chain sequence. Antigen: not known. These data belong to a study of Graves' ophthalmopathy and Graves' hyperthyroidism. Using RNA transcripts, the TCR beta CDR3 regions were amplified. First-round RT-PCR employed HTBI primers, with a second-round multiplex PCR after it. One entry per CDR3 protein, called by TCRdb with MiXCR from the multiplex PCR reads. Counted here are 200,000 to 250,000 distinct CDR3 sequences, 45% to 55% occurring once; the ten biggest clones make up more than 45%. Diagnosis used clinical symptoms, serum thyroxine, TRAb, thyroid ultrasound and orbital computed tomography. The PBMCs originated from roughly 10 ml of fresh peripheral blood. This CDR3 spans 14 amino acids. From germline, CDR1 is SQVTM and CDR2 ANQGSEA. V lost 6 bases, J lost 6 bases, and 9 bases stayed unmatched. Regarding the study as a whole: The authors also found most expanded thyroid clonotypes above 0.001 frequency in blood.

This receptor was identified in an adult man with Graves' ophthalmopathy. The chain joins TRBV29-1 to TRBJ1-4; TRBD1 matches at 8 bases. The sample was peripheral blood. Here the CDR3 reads CSVDTGGGDEKLFF. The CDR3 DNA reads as TGCAGCGTGGATACAGGGGGGGGGGATGAAAAACTGTTTTTT.